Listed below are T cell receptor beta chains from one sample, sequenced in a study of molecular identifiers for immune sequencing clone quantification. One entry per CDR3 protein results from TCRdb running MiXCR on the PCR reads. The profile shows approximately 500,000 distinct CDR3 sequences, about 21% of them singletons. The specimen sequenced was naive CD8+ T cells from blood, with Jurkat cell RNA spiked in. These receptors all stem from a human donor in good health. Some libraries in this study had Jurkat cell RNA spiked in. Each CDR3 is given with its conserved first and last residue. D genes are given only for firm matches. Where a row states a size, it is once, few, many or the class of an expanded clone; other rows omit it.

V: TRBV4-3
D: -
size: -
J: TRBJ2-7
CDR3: CASSQEWDAAYEQYF
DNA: TGCGCCAGCAGCCAAGAGTGGGACGCTGCCTACGAGCAGTACTTC

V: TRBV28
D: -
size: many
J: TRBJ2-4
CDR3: CASSLLSPSIQYF
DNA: TGTGCCAGCAGTTTATTGTCCCCGTCCATTCAGTACTTC

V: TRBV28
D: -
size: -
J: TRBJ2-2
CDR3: CASSPRTETNTGELFF
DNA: TGTGCCAGCAGTCCAAGGACGGAGACGAACACCGGGGAGCTGTTTTTT

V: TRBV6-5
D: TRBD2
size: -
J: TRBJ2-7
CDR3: CASSLRDYHSEQYF
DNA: TGTGCCAGCAGCCTCAGGGACTACCATTCCGAGCAGTACTTC

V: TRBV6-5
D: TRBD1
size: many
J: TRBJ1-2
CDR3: CASSLTGWDYGYTF
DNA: TGTGCCAGCAGTCTGACAGGGTGGGACTATGGCTACACCTTC

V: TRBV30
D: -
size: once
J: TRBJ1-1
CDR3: CARSVTVNTEAFF
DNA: TGTGCCCGGAGTGTAACAGTAAACACTGAAGCTTTCTTT

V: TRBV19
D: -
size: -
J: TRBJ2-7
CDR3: CASSIGPGPQYEQYF
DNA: TGTGCCAGTAGTATAGGCCCGGGACCCCAATACGAGCAGTACTTC

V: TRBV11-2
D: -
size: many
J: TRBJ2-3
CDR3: CASSMDGTPVDTQYF
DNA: TGTGCCAGCAGTATGGACGGGACACCCGTCGATACGCAGTATTTT

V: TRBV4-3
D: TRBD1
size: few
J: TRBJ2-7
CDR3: CASSQAPGQGYEQYF
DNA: TGCGCCAGCAGCCAAGCTCCCGGACAGGGCTACGAGCAGTACTTC

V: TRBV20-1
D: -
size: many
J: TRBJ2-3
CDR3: CSASPGTDTQYF
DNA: TGCAGTGCAAGTCCGGGCACAGATACGCAGTATTTT

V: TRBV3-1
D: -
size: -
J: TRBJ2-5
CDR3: CASSQGETRAVVTQYF
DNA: TGTGCCAGCAGCCAAGGGGAGACCAGGGCGGTCGTGACCCAGTACTTC

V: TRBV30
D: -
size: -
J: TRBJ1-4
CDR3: CAWSARWGIVVPTNEKLFF
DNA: TGTGCCTGGAGTGCCCGCTGGGGGATTGTAGTTCCAACTAATGAAAAACTGTTTTTT

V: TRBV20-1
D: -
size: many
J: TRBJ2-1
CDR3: CSARDTDQGRLDEQFF
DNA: TGCAGTGCTAGAGATACAGATCAGGGGAGGTTGGATGAGCAGTTCTTC

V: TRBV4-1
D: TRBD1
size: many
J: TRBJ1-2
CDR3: CASSQESGQGPNYGYTF
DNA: TGCGCCAGCAGCCAAGAATCAGGACAGGGCCCCAACTATGGCTACACCTTC

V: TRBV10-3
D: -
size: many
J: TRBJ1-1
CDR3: CAISESPGSRNTEAFF
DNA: TGTGCCATCAGTGAGTCGCCCGGGTCAAGGAACACTGAAGCTTTCTTT

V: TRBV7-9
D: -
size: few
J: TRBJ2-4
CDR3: CASSHQTLAKNIQYF
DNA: TGTGCCAGCAGCCACCAGACTTTAGCCAAAAACATTCAGTACTTC

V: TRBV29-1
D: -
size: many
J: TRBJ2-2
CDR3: CSVERELTGELFF
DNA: TGCAGCGTTGAAAGGGAGCTCACCGGGGAGCTGTTTTTT

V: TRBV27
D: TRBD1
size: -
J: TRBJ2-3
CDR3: CASSVLDRDTQYF
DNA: TGTGCCAGCAGTGTTCTGGACAGGGACACGCAGTATTTT

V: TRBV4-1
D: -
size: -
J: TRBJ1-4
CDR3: CASSQEFRGAGIEKLFF
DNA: TGCGCCAGCAGCCAAGAGTTTAGAGGGGCAGGGATTGAAAAACTGTTTTTT

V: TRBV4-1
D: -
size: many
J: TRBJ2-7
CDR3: CASSQGRSYEQYF
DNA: TGCGCCAGCAGCCAGGGCCGATCCTACGAGCAGTACTTC

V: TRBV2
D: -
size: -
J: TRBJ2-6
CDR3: CANSGQRFSGANVLTF
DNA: TGTGCCAACTCGGGACAAAGGTTCTCTGGGGCCAACGTCCTGACTTTC

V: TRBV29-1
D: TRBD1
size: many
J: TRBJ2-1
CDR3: CSVVDRGPQFF
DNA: TGCAGCGTTGTCGACAGGGGCCCGCAGTTCTTC

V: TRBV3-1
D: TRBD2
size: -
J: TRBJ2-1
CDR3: CASSPYASGSYNEQFF
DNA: TGTGCCAGCAGCCCCTATGCTAGCGGGAGCTACAATGAGCAGTTCTTC

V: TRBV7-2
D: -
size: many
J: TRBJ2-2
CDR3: CASSPSLAGELFF
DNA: TGTGCCAGCAGCCCTAGCCTGGCCGGGGAGCTGTTTTTT

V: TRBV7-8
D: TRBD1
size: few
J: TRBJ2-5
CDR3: CASSWAGGFQETQYF
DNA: TGTGCCTCTAGTTGGGCAGGGGGCTTCCAAGAGACCCAGTACTTC

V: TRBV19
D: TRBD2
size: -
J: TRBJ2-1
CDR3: CASTGVAGGVEQFF
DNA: TGTGCCAGTACTGGAGTAGCGGGAGGGGTTGAGCAGTTCTTC

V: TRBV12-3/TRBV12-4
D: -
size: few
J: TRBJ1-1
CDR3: CASSKQIGQGLKIHVGAFF
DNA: TGTGCCAGCAGCAAACAAATAGGGCAGGGTCTAAAAATCCACGTGGGTGCTTTCTTT

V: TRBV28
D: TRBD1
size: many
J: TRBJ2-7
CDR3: CASSLGQGNGYEQYF
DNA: TGTGCCAGCAGTCTAGGACAGGGCAACGGGTACGAGCAGTACTTC

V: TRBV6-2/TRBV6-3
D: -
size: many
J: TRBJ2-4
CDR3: CASSYIGPIAKNIQYF
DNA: TGTGCCAGCAGTTACATCGGGCCTATAGCCAAAAACATTCAGTACTTC

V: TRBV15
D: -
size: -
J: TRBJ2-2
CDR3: CATRAAPNTGELFF
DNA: TGTGCCACCAGGGCGGCCCCGAATACCGGGGAGCTGTTTTTT

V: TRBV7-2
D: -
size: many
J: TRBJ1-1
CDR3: CASSLEFRDTEAFF
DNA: TGTGCCAGCAGCTTAGAGTTTCGGGACACTGAAGCTTTCTTT

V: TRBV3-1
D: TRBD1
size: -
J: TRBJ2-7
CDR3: CASSPRTGVSIEQYF
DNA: TGTGCCAGCAGCCCCCGGACAGGGGTGTCTATCGAGCAGTACTTC

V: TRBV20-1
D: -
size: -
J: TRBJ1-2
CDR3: CSAPTGTSSKSGYTF
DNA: TGCAGTGCCCCGACCGGGACTTCGTCAAAATCTGGCTACACCTTC

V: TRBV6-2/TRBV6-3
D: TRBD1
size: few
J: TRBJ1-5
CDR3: CASSSDRDATNQPQHF
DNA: TGTGCCAGCAGCTCAGACAGGGACGCCACCAATCAGCCCCAGCATTTT

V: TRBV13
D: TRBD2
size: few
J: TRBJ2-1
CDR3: CASTPSGLAGDREQFF
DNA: TGTGCCAGCACCCCTTCCGGACTAGCGGGAGATCGTGAGCAGTTCTTC

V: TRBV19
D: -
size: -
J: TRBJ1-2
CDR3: CASSPSSGSNYGYTF
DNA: TGTGCCAGTAGTCCATCGTCGGGCAGTAACTATGGCTACACCTTC

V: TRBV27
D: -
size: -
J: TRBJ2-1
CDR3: CASSSGQGLYEQFF
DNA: TGTGCCAGCAGCTCAGGCCAGGGGCTTTATGAGCAGTTCTTC

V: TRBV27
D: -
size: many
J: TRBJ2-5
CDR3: CASSPVWARETQYF
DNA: TGTGCCAGCAGTCCAGTCTGGGCCCGAGAGACCCAGTACTTC

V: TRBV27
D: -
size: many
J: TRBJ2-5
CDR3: CASSLSKDSTQYF
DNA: TGTGCCAGCAGTTTGTCGAAAGACTCGACCCAGTACTTC

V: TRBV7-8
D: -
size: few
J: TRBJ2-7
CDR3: CASSLEAGVHEQYF
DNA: TGTGCCAGCAGCTTAGAGGCCGGGGTGCACGAGCAGTACTTC

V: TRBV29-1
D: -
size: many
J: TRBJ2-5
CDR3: CSAAPAYQETQYF
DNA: TGCAGCGCCGCTCCGGCGTACCAAGAGACCCAGTACTTC

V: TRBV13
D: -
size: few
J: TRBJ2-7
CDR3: CASSLHNRESYEQYF
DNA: TGTGCCAGCAGCTTACATAACAGGGAATCCTACGAGCAGTACTTC

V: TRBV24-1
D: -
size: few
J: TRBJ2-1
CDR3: CATSEGPPGYNEQFF
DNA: TGTGCCACCAGTGAGGGCCCTCCAGGGTACAATGAGCAGTTCTTC

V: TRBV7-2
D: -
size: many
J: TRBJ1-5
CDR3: CASSLATGNQPQHF
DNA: TGTGCCAGCAGCCTGGCGACAGGCAATCAGCCCCAGCATTTT

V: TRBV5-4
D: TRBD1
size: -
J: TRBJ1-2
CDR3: CASSLGRDRGRGYTF
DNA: TGTGCCAGCAGCTTGGGTCGGGACAGGGGGCGTGGCTACACCTTC

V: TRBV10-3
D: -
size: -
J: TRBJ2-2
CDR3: CAISPQGFTGELFF
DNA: TGTGCCATCAGTCCGCAGGGCTTCACCGGGGAGCTGTTTTTT

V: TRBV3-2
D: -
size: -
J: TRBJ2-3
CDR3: CASSPPGLATQLTSTDTQYF
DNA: TGTGCCAGCAGCCCCCCGGGACTAGCCACTCAATTGACTAGCACAGATACGCAGTATTTT

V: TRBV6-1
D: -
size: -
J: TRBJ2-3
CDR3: CASSEAVWEMAADTQYF
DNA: TGTGCCAGCAGTGAAGCGGTCTGGGAAATGGCTGCAGATACGCAGTATTTT